The 10 T cell receptor beta chains given below trace back to one sample, sequenced in a study of beta chain features in type 1 diabetes. Broader study findings: Moderate yet significant TCRB CDR3 shortening was seen in Type 1 diabetes patients in all four CD4+ subsets.

Reverse transcribing all isolated RNA meant expressed TCRB transcripts were sequenced. Using immunoSEQ multiplex PCR, the repertoire was profiled, and TCRdb retains in-frame clones only, with some absent. The table lists a few hundred thousand clones, 13% of them singletons. What these receptors recognize is not known. Sequenced material: naive CD4+ T cells from blood. These receptors were collected from a woman aged 18-29 years with type 1 diabetes.

The rearrangement joins TRBV5-1 to TRBJ2-2; D call uncertain. Germline CDR1 SGHRS, CDR2 YFSETQ. This CDR3 region has 14 residues. Trimming took off 0 bases at V and 3 bases at J, with 6 bases between the two ends. The CDR3 is CASSLVQYTGELFF. The CDR3 DNA follows: TGCGCCAGCAGCTTGGTACAATACACCGGGGAGCTGTTTTTT.

The chain recombines TRBV29-1 with TRBJ1-2, with no clear D. CDR3 size: 15 residues. In germline, CDR1 is SQVTM, CDR2 ANQGSEA. Trimming shortened V by 3 bases and J by 1 base, and 15 bases separated the two germline ends. Here the CDR3 DNA reads TGCAGCGTTGAGATCCCAGGAAACCTTAACTATGGCTACACCTTC. Residues: CSVEIPGNLNYGYTF. Full variable domain (rest looked up from reference TRBV29-1 and TRBJ1-2): SAVISQKPSRDICQRGTSLTIQCQVDSQVTMMFWYRQQPGQSLTLIATANQGSEATYESGFVIDKFPISRPNLTFSTLTVSNMSPEDSSIYLCSVEIPGNLNYGYTFGSGTRLTVV.

The chain recombines TRBV5-1 with TRBJ2-7; possibly TRBD1 for D (6 bases). V dropped 2 bases and J dropped 2 bases, with 17 bases sitting between them. CDR1 is SGHRS, CDR2 YFSETQ, per germline. The length of the CDR3 is 16 residues. The CDR3 bases are TGCGCCAGCAGCTTCGCCCCCACAGGACAGACCTACGAGCAGTACTTC. Translating gives CASSFAPTGQTYEQYF. Drawing the rest from reference TRBV5-1 and TRBJ2-7, the complete variable domain is KAGVTQTPRYLIKTRGQQVTLSCSPISGHRSVSWYQQTPGQGLQFLFEYFSETQRNKGNFPGRFSGRQFSNSRSEMNVSTLELGDSALYLCASSFAPTGQTYEQYFGPGTRLTVT.

V gene TRBV28 combines with J gene TRBJ1-1, with 8 bases identical to TRBD1. Germline V lookup: CDR1 MDHEN, CDR2 SYDVKM. This CDR3 has 14 amino acids. Losses at the gene ends were 4 bases for V and 4 bases for J; bases not matched to a gene: 5. In DNA, the CDR3 is TGTGCCAGCAGTTCGCCTGACAGGGGCACTGAAGCTTTCTTT. Amino acids: CASSSPDRGTEAFF.

The genes are TRBV4-1 and TRBJ2-5, with D unclear. V lost 1 base, J lost 5 bases, and 20 bases lay in between. The CDR3 length is 17 residues. Germline-derived CDR1 and CDR2 are MGHRA and YSYEKL. CDR3 in amino acids: CASSQGLIGKRRETQYF. In DNA form, the CDR3 reads TGCGCCAGCAGCCAAGGGCTTATCGGAAAACGGCGGGAGACCCAGTACTTC.

This clone was observed a few times. This chain links TRBV2 with TRBJ2-7, with TRBD2 as a possible D gene (6 bases). The V gene's germline CDR1 is SNHLY and CDR2 FYNNEI. The V end lost 4 bases, the J end lost 4 bases, and 17 bases lay between the germline ends. CDR3 length equals 15 residues. CDR3 amino acids: CASSARAGTPYEQYF. For the CDR3, the DNA is TGTGCCAGCAGTGCCCGTGCCGGGACTCCATACGAGCAGTACTTC.

The chain uses TRBV11-2 and TRBJ2-3, with 10 positions matching TRBD2. The V gene end was trimmed by 5 bases and the J gene end by 6 bases; junction bases not matched to a gene: 8. The CDR3 sequence is 15 residues long. CDR1 and CDR2 from the germline V gene are SGHAT and FQNNGV. DNA for the CDR3: TGTGCCAGCAGCCCCTTAGCGGGAGGCGGCGATACGCAGTATTTT. It translates to CASSPLAGGGDTQYF.

This clone was counted a few times. The chain links TRBV6-1 to TRBJ2-3, with TRBD1 matching over 8 bases. The germline CDR1 and CDR2 sequences are MNHNS and SASEGT. The CDR3 extends over 16 amino acids. With 2 bases clipped from V and 5 bases from J, the junction kept 9 bases outside the gene matches. The CDR3 reads CASSESRTGLGDTQYF. CDR3 sequence (DNA): TGTGCCAGCAGTGAATCCAGGACAGGGCTGGGAGATACGCAGTATTTT.

This clone was seen once. The chain employs TRBV18 and TRBJ2-3, with D possibly matching TRBD2 (5 bases). The germline V gene has CDR1 KGHSH and CDR2 LQKENI. V gave up 2 bases and J gave up 2 bases, with 11 bases separating them. The CDR3 is made up of 15 amino acids. The CDR3 sequence is CASSPSLAITDTQYF. For the CDR3, the DNA is TGTGCCAGCTCACCATCTTTAGCGATCACAGATACGCAGTATTTT.

This clone appeared a few times. The J gene is TRBJ1-1, the V gene TRBV7-9; D ambiguous. This CDR3 comprises 13 residues. Germline V gives CDR1 SEHNR, CDR2 FQNEAQ (reference sequence). Trimming took off 6 bases at V and 3 bases at J, with 11 bases between the two ends. The CDR3 region is CASSFTDYTEAFF. The CDR3 nucleotides are TGTGCCAGCAGTTTTACCGACTACACTGAAGCTTTCTTT.